The source of this T cell receptor beta chain is a study of cytomegalovirus exposure and HLA in healthy donors. The study, taken as a whole, reports: It was reportedly the case that the classifier diagnosed cytomegalovirus status with high specificity and sensitivity. Sequencing probably produced one cluster of sequence variants that were highly shared.

V lost 4 bases and J 6 bases, leaving 13 bases between the germline ends. Per germline, CDR1 GTSNPN and CDR2 SVGIG (reference sequence). The CDR3 sequence is 13 residues long. Turning to this clone: Its target is not known.

In the PCR, 60 Vbeta and 13 Jbeta primers were used. Data came from immunoSEQ multiplex PCR; TCRdb stores just in-frame clones and leaves some out. The table shows some 140,000 clones, with approximately 85% occurring only once. This TCR was recovered from a woman aged 50 to 60 in good health and CMV-seropositive. The chain is built from TRBV30 and TRBJ1-5; D is perhaps TRBD1 (5 bases). The source material was PBMCs. CDR3 DNA sequence: TGTGCCTGGACGACAGTGGGGGGTCAGCCCCAGCATTTT. Residues: CAWTTVGGQPQHF.